This T cell receptor beta chain came from a study of blood T cell repertoires in COVID-19 (dated by TCRdb to the early 2020s). The study in broad terms: Samples from collaborators originated in the United States, Italy and Spain and spanned both the acute and convalescent phases of COVID-19. The dataset comprised deeply sampled blood TCRbeta repertoires from subjects exposed to, actively infected with, or recovered from COVID-19. Where available, HLA class I and class II types were obtained from metadata supplied by the sample provider rather than from assay-based typing. The samples were drawn from two sources: the first 160 participants of the ongoing ImmuneRACE study, and 950 to 1,500 subjects contributed by 6 global collaborators. The prospective study material was composed of cDNA or gDNA derived from T cells, B-cell-depleted T cells, or PBMCs. The sample metadata nearly always contained a de-identified subject ID, COVID-19 status, age in years and sex. The repertoires were released in a freely available public database intended as a resource for research on the immune response to SARS-CoV-2.

Collaborating institutions collected whole blood in K2EDTA tubes following their own protocols. For TCRbeta analysis, collaborator samples were shipped as frozen whole blood, as isolated PBMCs, or as DNA extracted from either sample type. A word on this clone: It has no known antigen specificity. Per-nucleotide qualities are absent, and no much larger clonotype sits a single base away.

The full study reports these points: Clinical and demographic metadata were provided uncurated, with the amount varying by source and participant.

Trimmed from V: 8 bases; trimmed from J: 10 bases; junction bases lacking a gene match: 9. Sequences LGHDT (CDR1) and YNNKEL (CDR2) are obtained from the germline V gene (reference sequence). From its cysteine to its phenylalanine, the CDR3 spans 12 amino acids. Only CDR3 DNA is held: 36 bases, read in frame from base 1. The immunoSEQ Assay, a bias-controlled multiplex PCR, was used to amplify TCRbeta CDR3 regions from genomic DNA. The authors' pipeline ran thus. The number of nucleated cells in each sample was estimated from the amplification of reference gene primers within the assay. To quantify the absolute abundance of each unique TCRbeta CDR3 rearrangement, sequence reads were collapsed and filtered. For each sample, productive Simpson clonality was calculated as the square root of Simpson's diversity index over productive rearrangements. Entries here come from immuneACCESS through TCRdb and include only in-frame sequences with V and J called. Some clones fail to appear in such tables; in the studies checked, an unresolved V gene covers under half of the shortfall, and the cause of the remainder is unknown. The D gene and trimming were derived from the DNA, and the V and J assignments and clone size from that table. Across this sample there are roughly 100,000 clones, with approximately 91% seen only once. The ten largest account for 4% to 6% of the sample.

The receptor's source is a human donor in a cohort sampled during active COVID-19. The rearrangement joined TRBV3-1 (or the pseudogene TRBV3-2) to TRBJ2-7, and 9 bases in between align with TRBD1. The sample was peripheral blood. CDR3 reads: CASGDRVGLQYF. The DNA reads TGTGCCAGCGGGGACAGGGTCGGACTTCAGTACTTC.